These T cell receptor beta chains were read from a single sample in a study of post-analysis software for immune sequencing data. TCRdb reprocessed the PCR reads with MiXCR, giving one entry per CDR3 protein. The sample has around 500,000 distinct CDR3 sequences, less than 40% seen once. Material: blood. These receptors were collected from a girl aged 2 to 17 with multiple sclerosis. CDR3s include the opening cysteine and the closing phenylalanine or tryptophan. The D gene is left open where the match is weak. Expanded clones get a size class; other rows say once, few or many, or leave the size out.

v_call,j_call,d_call,clone_size,cdr3_aa,cdr3_nt
TRBV20-1,TRBJ2-7,NA,NA,CSARHPLRGGYEQYF,TGCAGTGCTAGACACCCCCTCCGAGGGGGCTACGAGCAGTACTTC
TRBV10-2,TRBJ1-2,NA,NA,CASSEGTYGYTF,TGCGCCAGCAGTGAGGGCACCTATGGCTACACCTTC
TRBV29-1,TRBJ1-1,NA,NA,CSAVPGDEAFF,TGCAGCGCAGTGCCAGGGGATGAAGCTTTCTTT
TRBV20-1,TRBJ2-5,NA,NA,CSAKRQLQETQYF,TGCAGTGCTAAGAGACAGCTCCAAGAGACCCAGTACTTC
TRBV12-3/TRBV12-4,TRBJ2-1,TRBD2,few,CASSGLARGQDEQFF,TGTGCCAGCAGCGGACTAGCTCGGGGGCAGGATGAGCAGTTCTTC
TRBV6-5,TRBJ2-1,NA,few,CASSRDEYNEQFF,TGTGCCAGCAGTCGAGACGAGTACAATGAGCAGTTCTTC
TRBV6-5,TRBJ2-3,NA,few,CASRRDGTDTQYF,TGTGCCAGCAGACGGGACGGCACAGATACGCAGTATTTT
TRBV20-1,TRBJ2-5,TRBD2,NA,CSANRLAVQETQYF,TGCAGTGCCAATCGACTAGCGGTCCAAGAGACCCAGTACTTC
TRBV5-6,TRBJ1-5,NA,NA,CASSLLGFRPYSNQPQHF,TGTGCCAGCAGCTTGTTAGGGTTTCGGCCCTATAGCAATCAGCCCCAGCATTTT
TRBV7-3,TRBJ2-2,TRBD1,once,CASSLTGTAFTGELFF,TGTGCCAGCAGCTTGACCGGGACAGCCTTCACCGGGGAGCTGTTTTTT
TRBV10-3,TRBJ1-1,NA,few,CAISDQGKNTEAFF,TGTGCCATCAGTGATCAGGGGAAGAACACTGAAGCTTTCTTT
TRBV25-1,TRBJ2-7,NA,NA,CASSPRDTTYEQYF,TGTGCCAGCAGCCCTCGGGACACTACCTACGAGCAGTACTTC
TRBV2,TRBJ1-6,TRBD1,few,CAGRPAGTENSPLHF,TGTGCCGGCAGACCTGCCGGGACAGAAAATTCACCCCTCCACTTT
TRBV3-1,TRBJ2-1,NA,NA,CASSARDREQFF,TGTGCCAGCAGCGCACGGGATCGCGAGCAGTTCTTC
TRBV7-2,TRBJ2-5,NA,NA,CASSLVAPETQYF,TGTGCCAGCAGCTTAGTGGCCCCGGAGACCCAGTACTTC
TRBV6-1,TRBJ2-4,TRBD2,NA,CASGSGGALNIQYF,TGTGCCAGCGGGAGCGGGGGGGCTTTAAACATTCAGTACTTC
TRBV11-2,TRBJ2-5,TRBD2,few,CASSLEAGVKTQYF,TGTGCCAGCAGCTTAGAGGCGGGGGTGAAGACCCAGTACTTC
TRBV12-3/TRBV12-4,TRBJ2-7,TRBD1,NA,CASRAGTGSYEQYF,TGTGCCAGCAGGGCCGGGACAGGCTCCTACGAGCAGTACTTC
TRBV2,TRBJ2-3,TRBD2,NA,CASGENLAGLDTQYF,TGTGCCAGCGGGGAGAACCTAGCGGGGCTGGATACGCAGTATTTT
TRBV6-1,TRBJ2-1,NA,NA,CASSLYSVNEQFF,TGTGCCAGCAGTCTTTACTCGGTCAATGAGCAGTTCTTC
TRBV7-6,TRBJ2-1,NA,many,CASSLDRASNEQFF,TGTGCCAGCAGCTTAGACAGGGCGAGCAATGAGCAGTTCTTC
TRBV7-6,TRBJ2-7,NA,few,CASSLRLGQRYEQYF,TGTGCCAGCAGCTTGAGATTAGGACAGCGCTACGAGCAGTACTTC
TRBV12-3/TRBV12-4,TRBJ2-7,NA,NA,CASSKSGYEQYF,TGTGCCAGCTCGAAGAGCGGATACGAGCAGTACTTC
TRBV20-1,TRBJ2-5,TRBD2,NA,CSASGRGGVQETQYF,TGCAGTGCTAGCGGGCGGGGGGGGGTCCAAGAGACCCAGTACTTC
TRBV20-1,TRBJ2-5,TRBD2,few,CSADPGLADQETQYF,TGCAGTGCTGATCCGGGACTAGCGGACCAAGAGACCCAGTACTTC
TRBV6-1,TRBJ1-5,TRBD1,once,CASSAGGAGYGNQPQHF,TGTGCCAGCAGTGCAGGGGGCGCGGGCTATGGCAATCAGCCCCAGCATTTT
TRBV11-2,TRBJ2-5,NA,NA,CASNPTRGMETQYF,TGTGCCAGCAACCCCACCCGGGGCATGGAGACCCAGTACTTC
TRBV5-7,TRBJ2-7,TRBD1,NA,CASSRGTGTGSYEQYF,TGTGCCAGCAGCAGGGGTACCGGGACAGGGAGCTACGAGCAGTACTTC
TRBV18,TRBJ1-5,NA,once,CASSPEAAQPQHF,TGTGCCAGCTCACCAGAAGCCGCGCAGCCCCAGCATTTT
TRBV14,TRBJ1-2,NA,few,CASSHGARADYGYTF,TGTGCCAGCAGCCATGGTGCCAGGGCAGACTATGGCTACACCTTC
TRBV7-9,TRBJ2-5,NA,few,CASSLGGGQKETQYF,TGTGCCAGCAGCTTAGGGGGGGGACAGAAAGAGACCCAGTACTTC
TRBV5-1,TRBJ2-7,NA,few,CASSTLQPYEQYF,TGCGCCAGCAGCACTTTGCAACCCTACGAGCAGTACTTC
TRBV6-1,TRBJ2-7,NA,few,CASRRQVSEQYF,TGTGCCAGCAGGAGGCAGGTCAGCGAGCAGTACTTC
TRBV20-1,TRBJ2-7,NA,few,CSAPTYPSYEQYF,TGCAGTGCTCCGACCTACCCCTCCTACGAGCAGTACTTC
TRBV2,TRBJ1-2,TRBD1,few,CASILPGQGDYGYTF,TGTGCCAGCATTTTACCGGGACAGGGTGACTATGGCTACACCTTC
TRBV29-1,TRBJ2-3,TRBD2,NA,CSVEGPGGPGKTDTQYF,TGCAGCGTCGAAGGTCCGGGGGGGCCGGGAAAAACAGATACGCAGTATTTT
TRBV6-2/TRBV6-3,TRBJ1-2,TRBD1,NA,CASSFREQGPPTYGYTF,TGTGCCAGCAGTTTCCGGGAACAGGGGCCTCCCACCTATGGCTACACCTTC
TRBV5-1,TRBJ2-3,TRBD1,NA,CASSAVQGATDTQYF,TGCGCCAGCAGCGCTGTCCAGGGGGCTACAGATACGCAGTATTTT
TRBV5-1,TRBJ2-7,NA,few,CASSPGSRETNEQYF,TGCGCCAGCAGCCCCGGGTCCAGGGAGACGAACGAGCAGTACTTC
TRBV6-1,TRBJ2-7,NA,NA,CASSEIPVYEQYF,TGTGCCAGCAGTGAAATTCCCGTTTACGAGCAGTACTTC